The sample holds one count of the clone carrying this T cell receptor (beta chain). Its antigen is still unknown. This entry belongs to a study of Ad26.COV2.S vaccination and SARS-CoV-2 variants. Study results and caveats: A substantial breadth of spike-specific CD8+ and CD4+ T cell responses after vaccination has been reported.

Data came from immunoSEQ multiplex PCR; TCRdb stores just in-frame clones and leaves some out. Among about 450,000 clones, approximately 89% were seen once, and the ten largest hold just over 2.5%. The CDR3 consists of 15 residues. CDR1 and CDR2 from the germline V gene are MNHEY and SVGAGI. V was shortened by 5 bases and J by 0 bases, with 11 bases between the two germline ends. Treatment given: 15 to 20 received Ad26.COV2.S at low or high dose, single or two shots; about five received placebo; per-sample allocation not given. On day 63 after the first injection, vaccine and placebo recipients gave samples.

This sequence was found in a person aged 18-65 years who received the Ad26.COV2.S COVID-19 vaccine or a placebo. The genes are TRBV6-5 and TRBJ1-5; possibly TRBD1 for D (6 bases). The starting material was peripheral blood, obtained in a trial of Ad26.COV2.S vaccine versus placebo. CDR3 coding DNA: TGTGCCAGCAGTCGGACAGCGAATAGCAATCAGCCCCAGCATTTT. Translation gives CASSRTANSNQPQHF.